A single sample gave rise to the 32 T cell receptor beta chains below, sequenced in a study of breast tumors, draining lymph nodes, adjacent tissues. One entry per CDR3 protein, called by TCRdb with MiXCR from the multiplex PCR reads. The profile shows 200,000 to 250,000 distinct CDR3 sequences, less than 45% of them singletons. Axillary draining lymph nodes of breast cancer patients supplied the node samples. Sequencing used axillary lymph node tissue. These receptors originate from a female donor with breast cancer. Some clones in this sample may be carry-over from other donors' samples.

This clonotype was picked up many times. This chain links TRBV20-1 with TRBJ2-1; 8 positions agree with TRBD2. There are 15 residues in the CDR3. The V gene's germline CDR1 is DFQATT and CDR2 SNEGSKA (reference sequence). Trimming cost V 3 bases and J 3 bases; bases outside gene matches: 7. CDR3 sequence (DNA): TGCAGTGCTAGCGGTAGCGGGAAATTCTACAATGAGCAGTTCTTC. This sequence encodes CSASGSGKFYNEQFF.

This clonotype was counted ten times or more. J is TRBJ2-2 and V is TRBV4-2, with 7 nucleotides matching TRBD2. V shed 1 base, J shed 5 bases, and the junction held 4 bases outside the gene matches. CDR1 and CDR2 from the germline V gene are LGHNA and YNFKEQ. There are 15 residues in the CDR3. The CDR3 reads CASSQATAGTGELFF. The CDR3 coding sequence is TGTGCCAGCAGCCAAGCAACAGCGGGGACCGGGGAGCTGTTTTTT.

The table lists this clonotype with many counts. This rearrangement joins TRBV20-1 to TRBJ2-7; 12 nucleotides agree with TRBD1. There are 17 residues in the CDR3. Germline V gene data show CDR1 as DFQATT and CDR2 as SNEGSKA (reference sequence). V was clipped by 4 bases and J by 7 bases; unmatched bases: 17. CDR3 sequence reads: CSATRSLSGQGAREQYF. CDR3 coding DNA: TGCAGTGCTACGAGATCCCTGTCGGGACAGGGGGCGCGGGAGCAGTACTTC.

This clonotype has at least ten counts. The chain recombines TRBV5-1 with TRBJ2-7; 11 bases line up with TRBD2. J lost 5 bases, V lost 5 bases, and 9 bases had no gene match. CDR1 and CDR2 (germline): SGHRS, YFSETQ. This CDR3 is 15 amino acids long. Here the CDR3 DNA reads TGCGCCAGCAGTTCTTTAGCGGGAGGGGGCAACGAGCAGTACTTC. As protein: CASSSLAGGGNEQYF. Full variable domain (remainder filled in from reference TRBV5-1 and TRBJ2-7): KAGVTQTPRYLIKTRGQQVTLSCSPISGHRSVSWYQQTPGQGLQFLFEYFSETQRNKGNFPGRFSGRQFSNSRSEMNVSTLELGDSALYLCASSSLAGGGNEQYFGPGTRLTVT.

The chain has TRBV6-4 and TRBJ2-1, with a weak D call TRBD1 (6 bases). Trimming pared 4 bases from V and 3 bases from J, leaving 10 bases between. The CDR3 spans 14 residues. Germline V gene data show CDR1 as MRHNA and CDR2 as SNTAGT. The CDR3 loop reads CASSAIQGYNEQFF. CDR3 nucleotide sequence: TGTGCCAGCAGTGCCATACAGGGCTACAATGAGCAGTTCTTC.

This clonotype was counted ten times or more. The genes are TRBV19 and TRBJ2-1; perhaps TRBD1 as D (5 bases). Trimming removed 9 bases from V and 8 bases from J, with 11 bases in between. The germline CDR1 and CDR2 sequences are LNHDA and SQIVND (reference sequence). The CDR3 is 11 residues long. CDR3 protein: CASNQGYEQFF. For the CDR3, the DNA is TGTGCCAGCAATCAGGGTTATGAGCAGTTCTTC.

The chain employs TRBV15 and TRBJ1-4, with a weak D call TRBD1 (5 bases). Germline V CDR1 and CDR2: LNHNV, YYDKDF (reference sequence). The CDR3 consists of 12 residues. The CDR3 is CATRRGDEKLFF. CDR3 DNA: TGTGCTACCCGTAGAGGGGATGAAAAACTGTTTTTT.

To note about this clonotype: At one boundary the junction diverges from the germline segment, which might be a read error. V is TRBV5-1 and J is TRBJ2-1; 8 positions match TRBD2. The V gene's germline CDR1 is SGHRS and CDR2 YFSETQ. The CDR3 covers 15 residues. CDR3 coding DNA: TGCGCCAGCAGCTCGGGACTAGTTAGGGCCGGGGAGCAATTCTTC. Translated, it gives CASSSGLVRAGEQFF.

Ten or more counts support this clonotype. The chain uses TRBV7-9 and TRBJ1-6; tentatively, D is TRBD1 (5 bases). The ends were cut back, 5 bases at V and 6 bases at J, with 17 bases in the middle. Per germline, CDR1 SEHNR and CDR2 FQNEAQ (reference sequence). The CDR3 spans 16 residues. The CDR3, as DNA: TGTGCCAGCAGCACCCGAGGGACTTTCGCTAATTCACCCCTCCACTTT. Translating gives CASSTRGTFANSPLHF.

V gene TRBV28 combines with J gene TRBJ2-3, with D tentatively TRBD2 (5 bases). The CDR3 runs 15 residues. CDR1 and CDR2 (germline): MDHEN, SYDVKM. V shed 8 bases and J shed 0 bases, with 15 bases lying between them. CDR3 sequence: CASGERVSSTDTQYF. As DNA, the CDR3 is TGTGCCAGCGGGGAGAGAGTTTCCAGCACAGATACGCAGTATTTT.

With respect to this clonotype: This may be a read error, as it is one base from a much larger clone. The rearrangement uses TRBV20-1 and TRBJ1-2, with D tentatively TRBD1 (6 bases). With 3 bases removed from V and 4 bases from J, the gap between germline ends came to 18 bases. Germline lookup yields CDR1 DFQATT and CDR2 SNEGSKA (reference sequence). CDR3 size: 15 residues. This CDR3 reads CSARGGAGITYGYTF. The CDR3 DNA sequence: TGCAGTGCTAGGGGGGGCGCCGGGATTACCTATGGCTACACCTTC.

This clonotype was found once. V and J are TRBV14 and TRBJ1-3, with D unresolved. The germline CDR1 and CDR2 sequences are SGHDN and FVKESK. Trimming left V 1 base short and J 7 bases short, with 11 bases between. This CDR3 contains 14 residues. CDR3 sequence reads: CASSQAGGPNTIYF. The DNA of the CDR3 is TGTGCCAGCAGCCAAGCCGGCGGACCGAACACCATATATTTT.

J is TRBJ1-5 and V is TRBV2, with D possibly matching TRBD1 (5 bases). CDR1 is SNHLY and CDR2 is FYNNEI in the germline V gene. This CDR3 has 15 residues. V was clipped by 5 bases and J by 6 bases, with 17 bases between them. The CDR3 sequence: CASSLDSRGSQPQHF. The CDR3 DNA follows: TGTGCCAGCAGTTTAGACAGCCGAGGGAGTCAGCCCCAGCATTTT.

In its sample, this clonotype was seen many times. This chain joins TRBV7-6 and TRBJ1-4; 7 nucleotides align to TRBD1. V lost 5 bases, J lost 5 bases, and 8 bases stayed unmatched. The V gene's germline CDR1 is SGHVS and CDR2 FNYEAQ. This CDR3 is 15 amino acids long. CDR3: CASSSTGVLNEKLFF. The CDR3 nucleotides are TGTGCCAGCAGCAGTACAGGGGTCCTAAATGAAAAACTGTTTTTT.

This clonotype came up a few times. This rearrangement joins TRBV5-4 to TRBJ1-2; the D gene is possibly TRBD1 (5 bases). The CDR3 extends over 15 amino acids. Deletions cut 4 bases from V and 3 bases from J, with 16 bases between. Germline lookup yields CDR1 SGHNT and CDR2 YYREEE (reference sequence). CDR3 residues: CASSPSPGTDYGYTF. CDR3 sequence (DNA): TGTGCCAGCAGCCCTAGCCCCGGGACCGACTATGGCTACACCTTC.

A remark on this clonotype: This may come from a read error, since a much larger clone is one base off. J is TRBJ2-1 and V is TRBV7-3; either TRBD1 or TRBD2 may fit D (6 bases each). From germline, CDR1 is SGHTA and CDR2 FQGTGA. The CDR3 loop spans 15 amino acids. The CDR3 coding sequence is TGTGCCAGCAGCTTATACGGGGGCTCCTACGATGAGCAGTTCTTC. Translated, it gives CASSLYGGSYDEQFF.

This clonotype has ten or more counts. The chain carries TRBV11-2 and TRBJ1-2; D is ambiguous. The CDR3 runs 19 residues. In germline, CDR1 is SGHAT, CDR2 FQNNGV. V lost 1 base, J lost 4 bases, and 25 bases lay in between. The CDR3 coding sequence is TGTGCCAGCAGCTTAGGTCTGGGAAAGGATTTGTTTTCGTCCTATGGCTACACCTTC. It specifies CASSLGLGKDLFSSYGYTF.

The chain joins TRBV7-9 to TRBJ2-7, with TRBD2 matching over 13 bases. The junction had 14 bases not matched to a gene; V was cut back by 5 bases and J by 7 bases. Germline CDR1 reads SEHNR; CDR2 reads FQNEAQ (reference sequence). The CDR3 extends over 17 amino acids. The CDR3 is CASSPPTSGRSAREQYF. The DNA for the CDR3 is TGTGCCAGCAGCCCCCCGACTAGCGGGAGGAGCGCGAGGGAGCAGTACTTC.

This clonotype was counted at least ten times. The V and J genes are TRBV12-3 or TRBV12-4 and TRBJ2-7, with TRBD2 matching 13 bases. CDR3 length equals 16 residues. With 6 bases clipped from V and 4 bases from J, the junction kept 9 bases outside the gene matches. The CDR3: CASSSHGTSGMYEQYF. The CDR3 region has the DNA TGTGCCAGCAGCTCACACGGGACTAGCGGGATGTACGAGCAGTACTTC.

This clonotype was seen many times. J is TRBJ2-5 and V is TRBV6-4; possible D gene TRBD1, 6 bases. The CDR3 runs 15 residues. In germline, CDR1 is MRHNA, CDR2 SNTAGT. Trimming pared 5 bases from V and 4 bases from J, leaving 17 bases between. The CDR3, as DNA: TGTGCCAGCAGTCGAACCGGCTCCAGGGGAGAGACCCAGTACTTC. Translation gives CASSRTGSRGETQYF.

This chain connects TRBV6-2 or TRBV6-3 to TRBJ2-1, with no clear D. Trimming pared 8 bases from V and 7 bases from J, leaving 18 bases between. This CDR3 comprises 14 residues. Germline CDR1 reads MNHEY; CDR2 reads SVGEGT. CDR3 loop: CASLRLGLQNEQFF. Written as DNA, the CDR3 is TGTGCCAGCCTCCGTCTCGGTCTACAAAATGAGCAGTTCTTC.

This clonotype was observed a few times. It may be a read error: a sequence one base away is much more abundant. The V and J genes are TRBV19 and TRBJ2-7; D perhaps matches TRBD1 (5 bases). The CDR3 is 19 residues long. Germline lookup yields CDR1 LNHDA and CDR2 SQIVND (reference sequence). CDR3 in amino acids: CASSTWKLTGPHITYAQYF. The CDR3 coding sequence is TGTGCCAGTAGTACCTGGAAGTTAACAGGACCCCATATTACCTACGCGCAGTACTTC.

CDR3 sequence (DNA): TGTGCCAGCATCCGAGGGGGGGACTCATCTTTTTTTACCGGGGAGCTGTTTTTT. This codes for CASIRGGDSSFFTGELFF. The chain couples TRBV6-6 to TRBJ2-2; possible D gene TRBD2, 7 bases. Germline CDR1 is MNHNY and CDR2 is SVGAGI (reference sequence). V was clipped by 7 bases and J by 5 bases, with 26 bases between them. The CDR3 is 18 amino acids.

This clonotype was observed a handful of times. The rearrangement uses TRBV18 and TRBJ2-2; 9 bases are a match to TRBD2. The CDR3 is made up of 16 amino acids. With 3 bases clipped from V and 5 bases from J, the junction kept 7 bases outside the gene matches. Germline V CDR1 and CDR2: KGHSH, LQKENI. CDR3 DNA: TGTGCCAGCTCACCCCTGATAGCGGGAGAGACCGGGGAGCTGTTTTTT. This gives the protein CASSPLIAGETGELFF.

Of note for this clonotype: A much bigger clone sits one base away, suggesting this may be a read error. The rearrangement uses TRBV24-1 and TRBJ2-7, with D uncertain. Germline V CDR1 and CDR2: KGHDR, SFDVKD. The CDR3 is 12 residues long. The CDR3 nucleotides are TGTGCCGCCAGTGAAGGATACTACGAGCAGTACTTC. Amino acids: CAASEGYYEQYF.

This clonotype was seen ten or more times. The CDR3 region is CASSQEPGQGYEQYF. The CDR3 DNA follows: TGCGCCAGCAGCCAAGAGCCGGGACAGGGCTACGAGCAGTACTTC. This chain uses TRBV4-1 with TRBJ2-7; 9 positions match TRBD1. The V segment lost 0 bases and the J segment 3 bases; nucleotides outside the gene matches: 3. The germline V gene encodes CDR1 MGHRA and CDR2 YSYEKL. This CDR3 comprises 15 residues.

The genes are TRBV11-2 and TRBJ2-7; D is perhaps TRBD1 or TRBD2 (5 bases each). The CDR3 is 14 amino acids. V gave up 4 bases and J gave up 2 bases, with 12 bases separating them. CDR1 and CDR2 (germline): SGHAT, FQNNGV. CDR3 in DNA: TGTGCCAGCAGCTCGGGACGGCGGACCTACGAGCAGTACTTC. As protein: CASSSGRRTYEQYF.

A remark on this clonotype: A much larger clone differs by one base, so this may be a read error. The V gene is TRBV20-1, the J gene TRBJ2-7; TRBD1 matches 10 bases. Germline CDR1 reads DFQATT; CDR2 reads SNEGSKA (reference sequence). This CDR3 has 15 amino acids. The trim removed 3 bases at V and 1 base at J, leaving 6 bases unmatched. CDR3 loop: CSARVRDRGSYEQYF. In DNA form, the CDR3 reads TGCAGTGCTAGGGTACGGGACAGGGGATCCTACGAGCAGTACTTC.

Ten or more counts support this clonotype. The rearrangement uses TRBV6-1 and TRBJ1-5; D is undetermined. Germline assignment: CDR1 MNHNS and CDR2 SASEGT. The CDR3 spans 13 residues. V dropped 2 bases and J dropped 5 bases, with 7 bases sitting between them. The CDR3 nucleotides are TGTGCCAGCAGTGAACAGCGGGATCAGCCCCAGCATTTT. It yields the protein CASSEQRDQPQHF.

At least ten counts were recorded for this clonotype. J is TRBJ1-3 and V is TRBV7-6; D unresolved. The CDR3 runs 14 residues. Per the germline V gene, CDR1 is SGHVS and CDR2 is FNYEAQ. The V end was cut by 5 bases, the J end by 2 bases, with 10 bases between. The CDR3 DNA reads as TGTGCCAGCAGCCCGGCCGTGGCTGGAAACACCATATATTTT. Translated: CASSPAVAGNTIYF.

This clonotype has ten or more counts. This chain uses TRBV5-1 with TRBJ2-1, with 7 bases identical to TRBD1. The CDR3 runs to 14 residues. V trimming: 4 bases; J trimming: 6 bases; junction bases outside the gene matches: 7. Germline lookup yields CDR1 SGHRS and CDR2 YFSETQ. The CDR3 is CASSPTTGSNEQFF. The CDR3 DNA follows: TGCGCCAGCAGCCCCACGACAGGGAGCAATGAGCAGTTCTTC.

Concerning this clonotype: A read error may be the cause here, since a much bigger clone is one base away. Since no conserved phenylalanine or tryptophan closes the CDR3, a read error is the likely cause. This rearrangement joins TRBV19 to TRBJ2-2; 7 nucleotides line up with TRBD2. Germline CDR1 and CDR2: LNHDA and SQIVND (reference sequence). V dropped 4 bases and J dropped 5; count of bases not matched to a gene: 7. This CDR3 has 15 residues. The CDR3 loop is CASSKWEGRTGELFL. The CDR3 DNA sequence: TGTGCCAGTAGTAAGTGGGAGGGCCGAACCGGGGAGCTGTTTCTT.